Below, 14 T cell receptor beta chains from the same sample are listed, as sequenced in a study of blood T cell repertoires in COVID-19. TCRdb's copy holds only in-frame clones and misses some; the assay was immunoSEQ multiplex PCR. Seen here are approximately 280,000 clones, 85% to 90% observed once, and the top ten hold approximately 4.2%. Sequencing input: peripheral blood. These receptors all stem from a man aged 40-55 years with acute or convalescent COVID-19.

This clone was found a few times. The chain employs TRBV7-2 and TRBJ2-7; TRBD1 matches 8 bases. This CDR3 is 13 amino acids long. CDR1 is SGHTA and CDR2 is FQGNSA in the germline V gene. Germline trimming cut 5 bases from V and 5 bases from J; bases unmatched to any gene: 5. The CDR3 sequence is CASSLIRGHEQYF. CDR3 DNA sequence: TGTGCCAGCAGCCTTATCAGGGGGCACGAGCAGTACTTC.

This chain connects TRBV5-6 to TRBJ2-3, with D hard to call. The CDR3 has 13 residues. The germline gives CDR1 SGHDT, CDR2 YYEEEE. Between the trimmed V and J ends, which lost 1 base and 6 bases, there was a span of 9 bases. The CDR3 loop is CASSLQSSDTQYF. The CDR3 nucleotides are TGTGCCAGCAGCTTGCAGTCGTCGGATACGCAGTATTTT.

The CDR3 loop reads CASRQSYNSPLHF. DNA for the CDR3: TGTGCCAGCAGACAGTCCTATAATTCACCCCTCCACTTT. V is TRBV7-3 and J is TRBJ1-6; D is unclear. Germline V gene sequence: CDR1 SGHTA, CDR2 FQGTGA. The CDR3 length is 13 residues. The V gene lost 6 bases and the J gene lost 1 base, with 4 bases spanning the gap.

The genes are TRBV27 and TRBJ1-4; 9 bases agree with TRBD1. CDR3 length: 16 amino acids. Germline CDR1 is MNHEY and CDR2 is SMNVEV (reference sequence). J was trimmed by 8 bases and V by 2 bases; bases with no gene match: 9. CDR3 amino acids: CASSLRQNRGLEKLFF. CDR3 in DNA: TGTGCCAGCAGTTTACGGCAGAACAGGGGGCTCGAAAAACTGTTTTTT.

The J gene is TRBJ2-3, the V gene TRBV11-2, with 7 bases lining up with TRBD2. From germline, CDR1 is SGHAT and CDR2 FQNNGV. CDR3 length equals 15 residues. V shed 0 bases, J shed 4 bases, and the junction held 4 bases outside the gene matches. The CDR3 is CASSLDLAGADTQYF. DNA for the CDR3: TGTGCCAGCAGCTTAGATCTCGCGGGGGCAGATACGCAGTATTTT.

The CDR3 region is CASREGQGANTEAFF. CDR3 coding DNA: TGTGCCAGCAGGGAGGGACAGGGGGCCAACACTGAAGCTTTCTTT. The chain couples TRBV2 to TRBJ1-1, with 12 nucleotides matching TRBD1. CDR1 and CDR2 (germline): SNHLY, FYNNEI. The V and J ends lost 6 bases and 2 bases, in that order; junction bases with no gene match: 4. This CDR3 is 15 amino acids long.

The chain carries TRBV7-9 and TRBJ1-1; D ambiguous. The CDR3 is 14 residues long. V gave up 3 bases and J gave up 6 bases, with 14 bases separating them. Germline V gene sequence: CDR1 SEHNR, CDR2 FQNEAQ (reference sequence). The CDR3 reads CASSFAGYDSEAFF. The CDR3 nucleotides are TGTGCCAGCAGCTTCGCGGGGTACGACTCTGAAGCTTTCTTT.

V is TRBV19 and J is TRBJ2-7, with TRBD2 as a possible D gene (5 bases). The V gene lost 4 bases and the J gene lost 6 bases, with 13 bases spanning the gap. The CDR3 length is 13 residues. Germline CDR1 is LNHDA and CDR2 is SQIVND (reference sequence). CDR3 sequence reads: CASSTPRGGEQYF. DNA of the CDR3: TGTGCCAGTAGTACCCCTCGGGGTGGCGAGCAGTACTTC.

The V and J genes are TRBV6-1 and TRBJ1-2, with D maybe TRBD1 (6 bases). The CDR3 runs to 13 residues. The germline gives CDR1 MNHNS, CDR2 SASEGT. The ends were cut back, 2 bases at V and 8 bases at J, with 12 bases in the middle. Here the CDR3 DNA reads TGTGCCAGCAGTGAATGGGCAGGGGAGGGCTACACCTTC. It is translated as CASSEWAGEGYTF.

This chain's CDR3 is CASSSTGGAYGQGTQYF. Written as DNA, the CDR3 is TGTGCCAGCTCATCGACTGGGGGGGCGTACGGACAGGGTACGCAGTATTTT. The V call is TRBV18, the J call TRBJ2-3, with D maybe TRBD1 (8 bases). Germline V gene data show CDR1 as KGHSH and CDR2 as LQKENI. The CDR3 has 17 residues. V was pared by 5 bases and J by 8 bases, with 26 bases between.

The chain is built from TRBV2 and TRBJ1-4; D is undetermined. Trimming took 7 bases from V and 10 from J, leaving 13 bases between them. Germline values: CDR1 SNHLY, CDR2 FYNNEI. The CDR3 runs 12 residues. The CDR3 here is CASTPVEGKLFF. The CDR3 coding sequence is TGTGCCAGCACCCCTGTTGAGGGAAAACTGTTTTTT.

The CDR3 protein is CAWSVVARGEKLFF. Here the CDR3 DNA reads TGTGCCTGGAGTGTCGTGGCCAGAGGAGAAAAACTGTTTTTT. The gene calls are TRBV30 and TRBJ1-4; D is ambiguous. Germline V gives CDR1 GTSNPN, CDR2 SVGIG (reference sequence). The CDR3 covers 14 residues. The ends were cut back, 0 bases at V and 8 bases at J, with 13 bases in the middle.

This chain uses TRBV10-3 with TRBJ1-5; 7 positions agree with TRBD1. V shed 8 bases, J shed 6 bases, and the junction held 7 bases outside the gene matches. The CDR3 runs 13 residues. CDR1 is ENHRY, CDR2 SYGVKD, per germline. The CDR3, as DNA: TGTGCCATCGGCCAGGGGGATTCTCAGCCCCAGCATTTT. As protein: CAIGQGDSQPQHF.

This rearrangement joins TRBV5-4 to TRBJ1-6, with D possibly being TRBD1 (5 bases). V was pared by 6 bases and J by 3 bases, with 13 bases between. The V gene's germline CDR1 is SGHNT and CDR2 YYREEE (reference sequence). This CDR3 is built from 15 residues. This chain's CDR3 is CASNKGEIYNSPLHF. The CDR3 coding sequence is TGTGCCAGCAACAAAGGGGAAATCTATAATTCACCCCTCCACTTT.